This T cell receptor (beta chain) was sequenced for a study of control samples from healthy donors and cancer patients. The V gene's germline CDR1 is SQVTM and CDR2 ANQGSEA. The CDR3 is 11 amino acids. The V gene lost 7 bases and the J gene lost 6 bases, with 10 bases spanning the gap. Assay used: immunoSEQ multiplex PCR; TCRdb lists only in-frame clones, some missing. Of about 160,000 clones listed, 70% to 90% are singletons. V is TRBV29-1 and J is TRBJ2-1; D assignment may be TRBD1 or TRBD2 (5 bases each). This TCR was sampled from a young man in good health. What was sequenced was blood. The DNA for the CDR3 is TGCAGCGCCGCGAGGGGCAATGAGCAGTTCTTC. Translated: CSAARGNEQFF.